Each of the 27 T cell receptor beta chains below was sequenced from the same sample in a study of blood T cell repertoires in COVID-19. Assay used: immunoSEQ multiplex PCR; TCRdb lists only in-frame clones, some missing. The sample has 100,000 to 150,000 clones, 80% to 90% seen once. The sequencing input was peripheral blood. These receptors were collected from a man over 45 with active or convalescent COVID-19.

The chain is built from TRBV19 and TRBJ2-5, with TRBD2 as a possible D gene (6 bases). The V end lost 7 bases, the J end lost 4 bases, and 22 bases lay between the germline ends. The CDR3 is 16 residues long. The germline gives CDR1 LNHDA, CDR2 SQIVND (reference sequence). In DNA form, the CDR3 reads TGTGCCAGTATGGGTTGGGGCACAAGCGGGCCAGAGACCCAGTACTTC. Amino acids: CASMGWGTSGPETQYF.

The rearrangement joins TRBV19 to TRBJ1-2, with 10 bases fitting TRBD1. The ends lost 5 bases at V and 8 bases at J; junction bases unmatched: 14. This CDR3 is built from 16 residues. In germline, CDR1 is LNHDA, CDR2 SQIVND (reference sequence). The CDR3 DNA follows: TGTGCCAGTAGTTCCGGGACAGGGGAGGGCGAGCGGGGCTACACCTTC. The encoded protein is CASSSGTGEGERGYTF.

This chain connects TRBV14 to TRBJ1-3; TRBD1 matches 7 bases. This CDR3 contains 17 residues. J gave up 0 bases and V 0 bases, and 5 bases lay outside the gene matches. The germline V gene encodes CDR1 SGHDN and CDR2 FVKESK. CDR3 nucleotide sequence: TGTGCCAGCAGCCAAGAGGGACAGTTGCTCTCTGGAAACACCATATATTTT. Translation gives CASSQEGQLLSGNTIYF.

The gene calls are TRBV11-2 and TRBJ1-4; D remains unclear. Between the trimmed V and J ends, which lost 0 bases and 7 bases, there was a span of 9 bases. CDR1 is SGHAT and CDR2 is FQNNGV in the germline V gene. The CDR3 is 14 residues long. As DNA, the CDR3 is TGTGCCAGCAGCTTAGATAGCGGTAGTGAAAAACTGTTTTTT. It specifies CASSLDSGSEKLFF. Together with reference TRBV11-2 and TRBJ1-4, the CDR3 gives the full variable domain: EAGVAQSPRYKIIEKRQSVAFWCNPISGHATLYWYQQILGQGPKLLIQFQNNGVVDDSQLPKDRFSAERLKGVDSTLKIQPAKLEDSAVYLCASSLDSGSEKLFFGSGTQLSVL.

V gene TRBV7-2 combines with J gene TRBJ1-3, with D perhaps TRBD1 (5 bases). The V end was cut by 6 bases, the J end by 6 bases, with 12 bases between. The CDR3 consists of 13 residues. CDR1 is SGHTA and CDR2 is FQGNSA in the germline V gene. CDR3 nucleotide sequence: TGTGCCAGCAGAGACAGCGGGACAAACACCATATATTTT. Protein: CASRDSGTNTIYF.

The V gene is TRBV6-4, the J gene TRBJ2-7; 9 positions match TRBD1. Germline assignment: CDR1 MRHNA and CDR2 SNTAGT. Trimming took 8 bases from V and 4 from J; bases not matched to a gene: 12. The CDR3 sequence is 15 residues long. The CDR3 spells CASSADGTGTYEQYF. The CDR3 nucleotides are TGTGCCAGCTCCGCGGACGGGACAGGGACGTACGAGCAGTACTTC.

This CDR3 reads CASSLLGRGDGYTF. Written as DNA, the CDR3 is TGCGCCAGCAGCTTGTTGGGCAGGGGGGATGGCTACACCTTC. The chain carries TRBV5-1 and TRBJ1-2; 7 positions agree with TRBD1. Germline V gene lookup returns CDR1 SGHRS and CDR2 YFSETQ. V lost 1 base to trimming and J lost 6 bases; unmatched junction nucleotides: 6. The CDR3 consists of 14 residues.

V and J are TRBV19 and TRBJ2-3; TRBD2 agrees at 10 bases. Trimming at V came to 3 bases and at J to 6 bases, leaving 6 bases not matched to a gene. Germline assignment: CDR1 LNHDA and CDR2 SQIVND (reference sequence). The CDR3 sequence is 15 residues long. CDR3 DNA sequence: TGTGCCAGTAGTATCTGGACTAGCGGTCAGGATACGCAGTATTTT. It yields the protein CASSIWTSGQDTQYF.

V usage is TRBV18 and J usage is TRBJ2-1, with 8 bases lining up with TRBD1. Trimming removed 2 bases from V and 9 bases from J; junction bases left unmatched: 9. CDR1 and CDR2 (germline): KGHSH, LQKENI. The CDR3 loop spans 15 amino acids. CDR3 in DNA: TGTGCCAGCTCACCAGTCGGACAGGGTAGGGGTGAGCAGTTCTTC. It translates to CASSPVGQGRGEQFF.

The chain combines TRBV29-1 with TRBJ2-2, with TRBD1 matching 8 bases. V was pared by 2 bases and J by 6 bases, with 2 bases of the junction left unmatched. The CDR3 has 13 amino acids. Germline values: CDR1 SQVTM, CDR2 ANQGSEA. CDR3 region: CSVERTGSGELFF. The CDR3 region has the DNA TGCAGCGTTGAACGGACAGGGTCCGGGGAGCTGTTTTTT.

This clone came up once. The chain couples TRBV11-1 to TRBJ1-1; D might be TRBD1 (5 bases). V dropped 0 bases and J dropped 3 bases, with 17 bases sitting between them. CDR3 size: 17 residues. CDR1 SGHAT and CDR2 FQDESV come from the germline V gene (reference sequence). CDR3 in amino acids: CASSLAEEGRGYTEAFF. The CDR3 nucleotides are TGTGCCAGCAGCTTAGCAGAGGAGGGGAGGGGATACACTGAAGCTTTCTTT.

CDR3: CASSRGQGKSYTF. In DNA form, the CDR3 reads TGTGCCAGCAGCCGGGGACAGGGGAAGAGCTACACCTTC. The J gene is TRBJ1-2, the V gene TRBV7-6; TRBD1 aligns across 10 bases. Germline CDR1 reads SGHVS; CDR2 reads FNYEAQ. V trimming: 5 bases; J trimming: 9 bases; junction bases outside the gene matches: 6. The CDR3 is 13 residues long.

CDR3 DNA sequence: TGCGCCAGCAGTGCACAGGTTGATCAGCCCCAGCATTTT. It specifies CASSAQVDQPQHF. The chain is built from TRBV10-2 and TRBJ1-5; TRBD1 is a possible D gene (5 bases). This CDR3 has 13 residues. Trimming left V 4 bases short and J 5 bases short, with 9 bases between. Germline V lookup: CDR1 WSHSY, CDR2 SAAADI.

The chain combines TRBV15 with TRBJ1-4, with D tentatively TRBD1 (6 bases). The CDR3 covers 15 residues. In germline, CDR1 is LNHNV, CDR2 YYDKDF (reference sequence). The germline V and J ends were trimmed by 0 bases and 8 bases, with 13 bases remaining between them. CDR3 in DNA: TGTGCCACCAGCAGAGATTGGGGCGGGGGCGAAAAACTGTTTTTT. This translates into CATSRDWGGGEKLFF.

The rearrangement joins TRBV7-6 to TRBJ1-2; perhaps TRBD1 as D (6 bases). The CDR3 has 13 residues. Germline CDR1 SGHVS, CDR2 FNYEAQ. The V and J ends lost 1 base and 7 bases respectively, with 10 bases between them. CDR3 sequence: CASSLVDRTGYTF. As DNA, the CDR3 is TGTGCCAGCAGCTTAGTCGACAGGACTGGCTACACCTTC.

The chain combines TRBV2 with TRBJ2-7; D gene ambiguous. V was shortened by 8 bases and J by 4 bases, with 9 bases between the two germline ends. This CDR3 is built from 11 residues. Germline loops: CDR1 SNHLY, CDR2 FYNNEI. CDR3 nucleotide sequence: TGTGCCAGCCGGTTAGATTACGAGCAGTACTTC. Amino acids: CASRLDYEQYF.

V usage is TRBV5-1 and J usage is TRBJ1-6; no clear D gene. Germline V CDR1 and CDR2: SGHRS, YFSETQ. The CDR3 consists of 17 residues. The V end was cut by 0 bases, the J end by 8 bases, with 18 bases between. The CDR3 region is CASSLVNSPHGDSPLHF. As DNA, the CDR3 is TGCGCCAGCAGCTTGGTCAATAGTCCCCACGGGGATTCACCCCTCCACTTT.

The CDR3 reads CASSLEGQGKAFF. The CDR3, as DNA: TGTGCCAGCAGCTTAGAAGGTCAGGGCAAAGCTTTCTTT. This chain connects TRBV7-8 to TRBJ1-1; a possible D gene is TRBD1 (5 bases). The ends were cut back, 1 base at V and 9 bases at J, with 12 bases in the middle. Germline V gene data show CDR1 as SGHVS and CDR2 as FQNEAQ. The CDR3 extends over 13 amino acids.

The chain's CDR3 is CASILTRDSNTEAFF. The CDR3 DNA sequence: TGTGCCAGCATTCTTACCCGGGACAGCAACACTGAAGCTTTCTTT. The chain employs TRBV27 and TRBJ1-1, with 7 bases identical to TRBD1. Germline values: CDR1 MNHEY, CDR2 SMNVEV (reference sequence). V lost 7 bases, J lost 2 bases, and 10 bases stayed unmatched. The CDR3 runs 15 residues.

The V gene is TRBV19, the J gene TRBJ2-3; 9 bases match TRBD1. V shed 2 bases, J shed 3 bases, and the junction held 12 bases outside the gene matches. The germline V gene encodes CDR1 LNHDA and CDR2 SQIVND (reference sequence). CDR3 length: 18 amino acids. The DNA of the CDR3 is TGTGCCAGTAGTATAAATAAGGGGGGGACAGGGAAGACAGATACGCAGTATTTT. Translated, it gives CASSINKGGTGKTDTQYF.

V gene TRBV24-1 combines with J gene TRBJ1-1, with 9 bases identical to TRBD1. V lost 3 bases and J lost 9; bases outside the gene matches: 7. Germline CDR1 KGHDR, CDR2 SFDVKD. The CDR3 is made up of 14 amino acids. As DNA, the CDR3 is TGTGCCACCAGTGATGGACCACAGGGGGCGCAAGCTTTCTTT. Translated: CATSDGPQGAQAFF.

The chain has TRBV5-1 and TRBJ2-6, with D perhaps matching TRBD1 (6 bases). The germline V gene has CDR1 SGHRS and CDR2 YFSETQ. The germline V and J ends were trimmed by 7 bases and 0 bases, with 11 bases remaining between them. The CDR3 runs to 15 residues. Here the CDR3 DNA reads TGCGCCAGCCGGACAGACCTCTCTGGGGCCAACGTCCTGACTTTC. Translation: CASRTDLSGANVLTF.

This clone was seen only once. DNA of the CDR3: TGTGCCATCGGGGACAGCTTTAATGAAAAACTGTTTTTT. As protein: CAIGDSFNEKLFF. This chain connects TRBV10-3 to TRBJ1-4, with 7 nucleotides matching TRBD1. Germline loops: CDR1 ENHRY, CDR2 SYGVKD. Trimming at V came to 8 bases and at J to 4 bases, leaving 4 bases not matched to a gene. CDR3 length: 13 amino acids.

CDR3 residues: CASSDDRVAQPQHF. The CDR3 DNA is TGCGCCAGCAGTGACGACAGGGTTGCTCAGCCCCAGCATTTT. The chain links TRBV10-2 to TRBJ1-5; 7 positions agree with TRBD1. The V and J ends lost 3 bases and 6 bases, in that order; junction bases with no gene match: 5. The CDR3 covers 14 residues. From germline, CDR1 is WSHSY and CDR2 SAAADI.

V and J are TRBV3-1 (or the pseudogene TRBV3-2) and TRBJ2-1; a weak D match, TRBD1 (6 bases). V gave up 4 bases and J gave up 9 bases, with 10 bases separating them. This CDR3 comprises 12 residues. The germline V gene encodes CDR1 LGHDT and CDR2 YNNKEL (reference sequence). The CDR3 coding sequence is TGTGCCAGCAGCCTCCCAGGGGTTGAGCAGTTCTTC. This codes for CASSLPGVEQFF.

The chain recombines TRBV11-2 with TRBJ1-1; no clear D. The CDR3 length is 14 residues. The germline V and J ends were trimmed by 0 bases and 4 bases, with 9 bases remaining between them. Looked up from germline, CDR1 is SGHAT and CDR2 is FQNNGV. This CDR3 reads CASSLEPIGTEAFF. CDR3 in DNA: TGTGCCAGCAGCTTAGAACCCATCGGCACTGAAGCTTTCTTT.

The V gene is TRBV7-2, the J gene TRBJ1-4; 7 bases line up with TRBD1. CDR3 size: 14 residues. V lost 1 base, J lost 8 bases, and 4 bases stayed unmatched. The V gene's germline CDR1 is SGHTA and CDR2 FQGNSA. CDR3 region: CASSLGQGLEKLFF. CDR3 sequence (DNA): TGTGCCAGCAGCTTAGGACAGGGTCTGGAAAAACTGTTTTTT.